Below are 10 T cell receptor beta chains sequenced from a single sample in a study of cytomegalovirus exposure and HLA in healthy donors. Profiled with immunoSEQ multiplex PCR; TCRdb holds only in-frame clones, not every one. Found here are about 130,000 clones, roughly nine tenths of them singletons; the top ten hold approximately 10%. Specimen: PBMCs. These receptor sequences come from a woman between 18 and 29 years old in good health and CMV-seropositive.

V is TRBV27 and J is TRBJ1-1; no firm D call. Trimming removed 8 bases from V and 1 base from J, with 14 bases in between. Germline CDR1 is MNHEY and CDR2 is SMNVEV (reference sequence). This CDR3 has 14 amino acids. CDR3 nucleotide sequence: TGTGCCAGCGCCGGAGAGCCGGGGAACACTGAAGCTTTCTTT. This translates into CASAGEPGNTEAFF.

The chain carries TRBV4-3 and TRBJ1-6, with TRBD1 matching 9 bases. The germline gives CDR1 LGHNA, CDR2 YSLEER. The V gene end was trimmed by 1 base and the J gene end by 5 bases; junction bases not matched to a gene: 9. The CDR3 has 18 amino acids. Here the CDR3 reads CASSQGRDRERNNSPLHF. The CDR3 DNA reads TGCGCCAGCAGCCAAGGGAGGGACAGGGAAAGGAATAATTCACCCCTCCACTTT.

The CDR3 DNA sequence: TGTGCCAGCAGCTTAGTAGGAGGGGGGGCCTACGAGCAGTACTTC. This encodes CASSLVGGGAYEQYF. The V gene is TRBV7-2, the J gene TRBJ2-7, with a tentative D call TRBD2 (7 bases). The germline CDR1 and CDR2 sequences are SGHTA and FQGNSA. Deletions cut 1 base from V and 2 bases from J, with 12 bases between. The CDR3 runs to 15 residues.

The chain joins TRBV5-1 to TRBJ2-1; 8 nucleotides agree with TRBD2. The CDR3 extends over 18 amino acids. Losses at the gene ends were 0 bases for V and 0 bases for J; bases not matched to a gene: 8. CDR1 is SGHRS, CDR2 YFSETQ, per germline. The chain's CDR3 is CASSLVGGAAASYNEQFF. CDR3 sequence (DNA): TGCGCCAGCAGCTTGGTCGGGGGGGCAGCGGCCTCCTACAATGAGCAGTTCTTC.

The chain uses TRBV27 and TRBJ2-6; 7 positions agree with TRBD1. The CDR3 has 15 amino acids. Germline trimming cut 4 bases from V and 0 bases from J; bases unmatched to any gene: 0. Germline loops: CDR1 MNHEY, CDR2 SMNVEV (reference sequence). The DNA for the CDR3 is TGTGCCAGCAGTTCAGGGGGCTCTGGGGCCAACGTCCTGACTTTC. It encodes CASSSGGSGANVLTF.

This chain uses TRBV6-6 with TRBJ2-7; 9 bases align to TRBD1. This CDR3 region has 16 residues. V was pared by 4 bases and J by 2 bases, with 9 bases of the junction left unmatched. Looked up from germline, CDR1 is MNHNY and CDR2 is SVGAGI (reference sequence). The CDR3 nucleotides are TGTGCCAGCAGTTCTCCCCCCGGGACAGGGCCCTACGAGCAGTACTTC. As protein: CASSSPPGTGPYEQYF.

This sequence joins TRBV27 and TRBJ1-1; D is possibly TRBD1 (5 bases). V lost 3 bases to trimming and J lost 3 bases, with 14 bases between them. The CDR3 contains 15 residues. The V gene's germline CDR1 is MNHEY and CDR2 SMNVEV (reference sequence). The DNA of the CDR3 is TGTGCCAGCAGTTTTCATAGGGGCGCGGACACTGAAGCTTTCTTT. This gives the protein CASSFHRGADTEAFF.

This chain joins TRBV29-1 and TRBJ1-1; 9 positions match TRBD1. The ends lost 6 bases at V and 8 bases at J; junction bases unmatched: 7. The CDR3 consists of 12 residues. Germline CDR1 is SQVTM and CDR2 is ANQGSEA. The chain's CDR3 is CSVAPGTGEAFF. In nucleotides, the CDR3 is TGCAGCGTAGCCCCCGGGACAGGGGAAGCTTTCTTT.

CDR3 amino acids: CASSPRGFGEKLFF. CDR3 sequence (DNA): TGTGCCAGCAGCCCAAGGGGGTTTGGTGAAAAACTGTTTTTT. The V gene is TRBV7-2, the J gene TRBJ1-4; TRBD1 might be the D (6 bases). Trimming took 5 bases from V and 7 from J, leaving 14 bases between them. The germline CDR1 and CDR2 sequences are SGHTA and FQGNSA. CDR3 length: 14 residues.

This clone was counted once. The V call is TRBV15, the J call TRBJ2-7, with 7 bases matching TRBD1. CDR3 length equals 12 residues. Germline CDR1 reads LNHNV; CDR2 reads YYDKDF (reference sequence). The junction had 4 bases not matched to a gene; V was cut back by 8 bases and J by 3 bases. DNA of the CDR3: TGTGCCACCGGCCGGGACAGCTACGAGCAGTACTTC. It yields the protein CATGRDSYEQYF.